The text below deals with one TCR beta chain. This record comes from a study of technical replicates of blood from four donors. Profiling relied on immunoSEQ multiplex PCR, and the TCRdb table lists in-frame clones only, not all of them. The profile shows about 72,000 clones, around 95% of them singletons. The CDR3 totals 14 residues. CDR1 SNHLY and CDR2 FYNNEI come from the germline V gene. The V gene lost 6 bases and the J gene lost 2 bases, with 13 bases spanning the gap. This chain uses TRBV2 with TRBJ1-2, with D perhaps matching TRBD1 (6 bases). The sequence was obtained from a human donor in good health. Sequenced: T cells isolated from PBMCs. CDR3 amino acids: CASSKIQGNYGYTF. CDR3 DNA: TGTGCCAGCAGCAAAATACAGGGCAACTATGGCTACACCTTC.